This TCR beta chain stems from a study of T cell repertoires in cytomegalovirus infection. Study-wide results and limits: CMV carriers having the relevant HLA were flagged by cumulative public TCR beta family frequency. The ex vivo response was dominated by HLA-C-restricted CMV-specific TCR beta clonotypes.

TCRdb used MiXCR to reprocess the reads, holding one entry per CDR3 protein. The top ten clones hold around 7.6% of a sample with hundreds of thousands of distinct CDR3 sequences, 20% to 25% of them seen once. A single count supports this clonotype. The antigen is not known. The CDR3 consists of 14 residues. Germline lookup yields CDR1 LGHNA and CDR2 YNFKEQ. V lost 1 base and J 7 bases, leaving 13 bases between the germline ends. The TCR sequence derives from a human donor in good health (CMV status not recorded). Some clones in this sample may be carry-over from other donors' samples. J is TRBJ1-1 and V is TRBV4-2, with D hard to call. Source material: CD8+ T cells from PBMCs. This CDR3 is CASSQGTADFEAFF. The CDR3 nucleotides are TGTGCCAGCAGCCAAGGGACTGCGGATTTTGAAGCTTTCTTT.